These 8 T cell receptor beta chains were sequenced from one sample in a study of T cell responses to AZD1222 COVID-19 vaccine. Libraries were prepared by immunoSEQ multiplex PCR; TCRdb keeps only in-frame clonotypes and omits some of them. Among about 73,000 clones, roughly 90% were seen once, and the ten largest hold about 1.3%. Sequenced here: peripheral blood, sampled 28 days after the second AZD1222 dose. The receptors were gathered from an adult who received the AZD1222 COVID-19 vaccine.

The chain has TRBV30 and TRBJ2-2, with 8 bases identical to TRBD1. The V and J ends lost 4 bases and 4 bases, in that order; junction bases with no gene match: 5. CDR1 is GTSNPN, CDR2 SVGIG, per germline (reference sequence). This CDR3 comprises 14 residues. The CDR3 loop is CAWTRTGTTGELFF. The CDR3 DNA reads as TGTGCCTGGACCCGGACAGGGACCACCGGGGAGCTGTTTTTT. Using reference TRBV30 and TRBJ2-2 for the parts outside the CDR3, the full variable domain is SQTIHQWPATLVQPVGSPLSLECTVEGTSNPNLYWYRQAAGRGLQLLFYSVGIGQISSEVPQNLSASRPQDRQFILSSKKLLLSDSGFYLCAWTRTGTTGELFFGEGSRLTVL.

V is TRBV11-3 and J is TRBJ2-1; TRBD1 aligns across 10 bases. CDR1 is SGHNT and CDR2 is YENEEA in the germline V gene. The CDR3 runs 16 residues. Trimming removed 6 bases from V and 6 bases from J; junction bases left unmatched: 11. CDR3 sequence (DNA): TGTGCCAGCAGTCGCCAAGGGGACAGGGGATTCAATGAGCAGTTCTTC. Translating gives CASSRQGDRGFNEQFF.

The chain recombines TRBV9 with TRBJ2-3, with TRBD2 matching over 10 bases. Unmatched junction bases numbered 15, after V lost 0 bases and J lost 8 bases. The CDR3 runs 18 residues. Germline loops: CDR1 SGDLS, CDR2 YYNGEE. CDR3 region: CASSVGSTRLAGEGTQYF. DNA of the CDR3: TGTGCCAGCAGCGTAGGGTCCACTAGGCTAGCGGGGGAGGGTACGCAGTATTTT.

The CDR3 coding sequence is TGTGCCAGCTCACCAGCGGCGGACCGACAGGGTACGCAGTATTTT. Protein product: CASSPAADRQGTQYF. The rearrangement links TRBV18 to TRBJ2-3; 7 bases fit TRBD1. The CDR3 runs to 15 residues. Germline trimming cut 2 bases from V and 8 bases from J; bases unmatched to any gene: 10. The V gene's germline CDR1 is KGHSH and CDR2 LQKENI. The entire variable domain, with the rest obtained from reference TRBV18 and TRBJ2-3, is as follows: NAGVMQNPRHLVRRRGQEARLRCSPMKGHSHVYWYRQLPEEGLKFMVYLQKENIIDESGMPKERFSAEFPKEGPSILRIQQVVRGDSAAYFCASSPAADRQGTQYFGPGTRLTVL.

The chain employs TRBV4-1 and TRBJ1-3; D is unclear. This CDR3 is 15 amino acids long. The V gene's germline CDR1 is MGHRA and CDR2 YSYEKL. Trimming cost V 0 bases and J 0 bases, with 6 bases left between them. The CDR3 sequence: CASSQEGLSGNTIYF. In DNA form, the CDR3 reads TGCGCCAGCAGCCAAGAAGGCCTCTCTGGAAACACCATATATTTT.

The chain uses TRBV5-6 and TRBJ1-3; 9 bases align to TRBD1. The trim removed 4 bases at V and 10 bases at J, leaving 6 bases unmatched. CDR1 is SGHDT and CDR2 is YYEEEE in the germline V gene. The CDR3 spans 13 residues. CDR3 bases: TGTGCCAGCAGCGTTTACAGGGGGCAGACCATATATTTT. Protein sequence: CASSVYRGQTIYF.

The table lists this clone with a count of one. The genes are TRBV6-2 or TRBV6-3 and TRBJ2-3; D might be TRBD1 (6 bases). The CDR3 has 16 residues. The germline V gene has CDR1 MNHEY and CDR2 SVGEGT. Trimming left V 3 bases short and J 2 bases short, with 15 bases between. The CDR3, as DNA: TGTGCCAGCAGTTATTCGGGCAGGGGAAACACAGATACGCAGTATTTT. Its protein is CASSYSGRGNTDTQYF.

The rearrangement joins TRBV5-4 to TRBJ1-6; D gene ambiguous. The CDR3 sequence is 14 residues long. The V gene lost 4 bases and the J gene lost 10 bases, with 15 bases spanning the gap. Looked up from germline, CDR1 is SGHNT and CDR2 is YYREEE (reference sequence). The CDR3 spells CASSRTGSRSPLHF. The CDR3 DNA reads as TGTGCCAGCAGCCGGACGGGGTCGCGGTCACCCCTCCACTTT.